This is a list of T cell receptor beta chains from one sample in a study of regulatory T cells in long-lasting Graves disease. TCRdb used MiXCR to reprocess the multiplex PCR reads, holding one entry per CDR3 protein. The table shows about 500,000 distinct CDR3 sequences, with around 13% occurring only once. The data also belong to a second study, concerning T cells in Graves' hyperthyroidism and ophthalmopathy.

The sequencing here drew on peripheral blood mononuclear cells (PBMCs), taken at new diagnosis, from a patient treated with antithyroid drugs. These receptors came from a woman aged 25-40 years with Graves disease. The CDR3 runs from the conserved cysteine through the conserved F or W. D genes are given only for firm matches. Rows give clone size only sometimes, using once, few, many, or a class for an expanded clone.

d_call	v_call	j_call	clone_size	cdr3_nt	cdr3_aa
.	TRBV11-2	TRBJ2-4	many	TGTGCCAGCAGCTTGGGGACGGGTAAAAACATTCAGTACTTC	CASSLGTGKNIQYF
TRBD1	TRBV12-3/TRBV12-4	TRBJ2-7	many	TGTGCCTGTCGCCGGGACAGCGCCTACGAGCAGTACTTC	CACRRDSAYEQYF
.	TRBV6-1	TRBJ2-5	many	TGTGCCAGCAGTGATAGAACGACAGAACGCAAGACCCAGTACTTC	CASSDRTTERKTQYF
.	TRBV15	TRBJ2-3	many	TGTGCCACCAGCAGAAACTCAGGGGATACGCAGTATTTT	CATSRNSGDTQYF
.	TRBV11-2	TRBJ1-4	many	TGTGCCAGCAGCCCAAACTGGGGGGCCGCAACTAATGAAAAACTGTTTTTT	CASSPNWGAATNEKLFF
TRBD2	TRBV5-1	TRBJ2-7	.	TGCGCCAGCAGCGTGGGACTAGCGGGAGAAGTGTTTTACGAGCAGTACTTC	CASSVGLAGEVFYEQYF
TRBD2	TRBV11-2	TRBJ2-7	many	TGTGCCAGCAGCATCGGGACTAGCGGGAGAATTAACGACGAGCAGTACTTC	CASSIGTSGRINDEQYF
.	TRBV28	TRBJ2-7	many	TGTGCCAGCAGTTTGGCCGGGAATGCCTACGAGCAGTACTTC	CASSLAGNAYEQYF
TRBD1	TRBV11-3	TRBJ2-3	.	TGTGCCAGCAGCTTAGCCGCAGGGGGTCGGGGCACAGATACGCAGTATTTT	CASSLAAGGRGTDTQYF
.	TRBV7-9	TRBJ2-1	many	TGTGCCAGCAGCTTAGATCACAGCTACAATGAGCAGTTCTTC	CASSLDHSYNEQFF
.	TRBV11-2	TRBJ2-5	few	TGTGCCAGCAGCTTCAACAGGGGAGGCGAGACCCAGTACTTC	CASSFNRGGETQYF
.	TRBV7-3	TRBJ2-1	few	TGTGCCAGCAGCTTAAGAGGGGGGACGGGATTTTTCAATGAGCAGTTCTTC	CASSLRGGTGFFNEQFF
.	TRBV7-9	TRBJ1-1	many	TGTGCCAGCAGCCTCGAAGGGAACACTGAAGCTTTCTTT	CASSLEGNTEAFF
TRBD1	TRBV5-4	TRBJ1-1	.	TGTGCCAGCAGCCCCCACAGGGGCACGGACACTGAAGCTTTCTTT	CASSPHRGTDTEAFF
TRBD2	TRBV5-5	TRBJ2-2	many	TGTGCCAGCAGCTTGGTCGGTCGGGACTACTTCAACACCGGGGAGCTGTTTTTT	CASSLVGRDYFNTGELFF
.	TRBV9	TRBJ2-7	many	TGTGCCAGCAGCGTAGCCCCGAACTACGAGCAGTACTTC	CASSVAPNYEQYF
.	TRBV7-9	TRBJ2-3	many	TGTGCCAGCAGCTCAAACGACAGAAGAGCTACAGATACGCAGTATTTT	CASSSNDRRATDTQYF
.	TRBV29-1	TRBJ1-3	.	TGCAGCCGGACGGTCTCTGGAAACACCATATATTTT	CSRTVSGNTIYF
TRBD1	TRBV27	TRBJ2-6	many	TGTGCCAGCAGTTTACGTGGGACAGTACTCTCTGGGGCCAACGTCCTGACTTTC	CASSLRGTVLSGANVLTF
.	TRBV5-6	TRBJ1-2	many	TGTGCCAGCAGCTTGTGGGGGGCCTATGGCTACACCTTC	CASSLWGAYGYTF
TRBD1	TRBV29-1	TRBJ1-1	many	TGCAGCGTTACAGGGGGCGAGATCACTGAAGCTTTCTTT	CSVTGGEITEAFF
TRBD1	TRBV2	TRBJ1-1	many	TGTGCCAGCAGTGACAGGGGGTCTACTGAAGCTTTCTTT	CASSDRGSTEAFF